This T cell receptor (beta chain) was profiled in a study of cytotoxic CD8 clonotypes in ibrutinib-treated CLL. On the study more broadly: Response specimens were obtained following a median treatment duration of about 12 months, with a range of 6 to 36. Productive templates averaged approximately 250,000 per sample, and productive rearrangements roughly 90,000.

Generated by immunoSEQ multiplex PCR, the TCRdb table keeps only in-frame clones and is missing some. Found here are some 300,000 clones, about 80% of them singletons; the top ten hold more than 6%. The CDR3 runs 15 residues. The trim removed 5 bases at V and 8 bases at J, leaving 5 bases unmatched. Germline CDR1 and CDR2: MDHEN and SYDVKM. This clone was seen a handful of times. Its antigen remains unidentified. Study-level findings and limits: Clonality (at baseline) was higher than in age-matched healthy donors and tracked circulating CD8+ T-cell counts.

The sequences come from PBMCs, collected before ibrutinib treatment. The receptor comes from a human donor with chronic lymphocytic leukemia. J is TRBJ2-1 and V is TRBV28; 14 positions agree with TRBD2. Written as DNA, the CDR3 is TGTGCCAGCAGTCCTGGACTAGCGGGAGGTCATGAGCAGTTCTTC. It specifies CASSPGLAGGHEQFF.